The clone carrying this TCR beta chain came up a few times. What it binds is not known. Each CDR3 protein is one row after TCRdb ran MiXCR on the 5' RACE reads. The sample lists 400,000 to 450,000 distinct CDR3 sequences, roughly 17% occurring once. The sample belongs to a study of T-cell memory formation after mild COVID-19. Trimming shortened V by 5 bases and J by 4 bases, and 21 bases separated the two germline ends. This CDR3 comprises 17 residues. The study's findings and limits: A subset of responding clones appeared in pre-infection memory, suggesting cross-reactive memory joined. Second-wave clones peaking on day 37 lacked confirmed SARS-CoV-2 specificity. CD8+ contracting clones occupied EMRA, while CD4+ ones occupied mainly CM and EM.

Sequencing was done on a sample of PBMCs or a T cell subset sorted from them (not recorded which). The sequence came from a young man who had mild COVID-19 (a few samples of this study predate the infection). Cell type and time point are not known. The J gene is TRBJ1-5, the V gene TRBV12-3 or TRBV12-4; D perhaps matches TRBD1 (6 bases). Written as DNA, the CDR3 is TGTGCCAGCAGTCTGATGTGGTACAGGGATCGGAATCAGCCCCAGCATTTT. Protein product: CASSLMWYRDRNQPQHF.